One sample yielded the 7 T cell receptor beta chains listed below, sequenced in a study of T-cell memory formation after mild COVID-19. TCRdb fed the 5' RACE reads into MiXCR, producing one record per CDR3 protein. Of about 470,000 distinct CDR3 sequences in the sample, approximately 23% are singletons; the top ten hold 9.5% to 15%. Sequencing was carried out using PBMCs or a T cell subset sorted from them (not recorded which). These receptors came from an adult woman who had mild COVID-19 (a few samples of this study predate the infection). Cell type and time point are not known.

This rearrangement joins TRBV7-8 to TRBJ2-7; D is possibly TRBD1 (6 bases). This CDR3 is 16 amino acids long. The germline gives CDR1 SGHVS, CDR2 FQNEAQ. V dropped 0 bases and J dropped 1 base, with 13 bases sitting between them. CDR3 nucleotide sequence: TGTGCCAGCAGCTTAGCGGGAACAGGGAAATCCTACGAGCAGTACTTC. Its protein is CASSLAGTGKSYEQYF.

This chain joins TRBV3-1 and TRBJ2-1; D is ambiguous. V lost 0 bases and J 9 bases, leaving 3 bases between the germline ends. The CDR3 extends over 11 amino acids. The germline V gene has CDR1 LGHDT and CDR2 YNNKEL (reference sequence). CDR3 coding DNA: TGTGCCAGCAGCCAAGAGGTTGAGCAGTTCTTC. Translated, it gives CASSQEVEQFF.

This rearrangement joins TRBV20-1 to TRBJ2-7, with 7 bases aligning to TRBD2. CDR3 length: 13 amino acids. Germline trimming cut 1 base from V and 1 base from J; bases unmatched to any gene: 1. Germline V gene lookup returns CDR1 DFQATT and CDR2 SNEGSKA (reference sequence). The chain's CDR3 is CSARAGGSYEQYF. DNA of the CDR3: TGCAGTGCTAGAGCGGGGGGATCCTACGAGCAGTACTTC.

The gene calls are TRBV27 and TRBJ2-7; 7 bases agree with TRBD1. With V trimmed by 2 bases and J by 0 bases, 4 bases remained unmatched. The length of the CDR3 is 15 residues. Germline CDR1 is MNHEY and CDR2 is SMNVEV (reference sequence). CDR3 sequence: CASSLLRQGSYEQYF. The CDR3 DNA reads as TGTGCCAGCAGTTTACTGAGACAGGGCTCCTACGAGCAGTACTTC.

Written as DNA, the CDR3 is TGTGCCACCAGCAGAGATCCCCTGACTAGCGGGCAGACCCAGTACTTC. Translating it yields CATSRDPLTSGQTQYF. This chain uses TRBV15 with TRBJ2-5; 10 bases match TRBD2. The germline CDR1 and CDR2 sequences are LNHNV and YYDKDF (reference sequence). This CDR3 region has 16 residues. V lost 0 bases, J lost 6 bases, and 7 bases stayed unmatched.

V usage is TRBV7-8 and J usage is TRBJ2-1; TRBD2 matches 8 bases. Germline loops: CDR1 SGHVS, CDR2 FQNEAQ. The V segment lost 9 bases and the J segment 7 bases; nucleotides outside the gene matches: 11. The CDR3 totals 14 residues. The CDR3 nucleotides read TGTGCCAGAAGGACTAGCAGGGAGCTGAATGAGCAGTTCTTC. Translation: CARRTSRELNEQFF.

In DNA, the CDR3 is TGTGCCAGCAGCTTAGGTGGTCCTAACCCTGGCACAGATACGCAGTATTTT. It specifies CASSLGGPNPGTDTQYF. The chain combines TRBV7-9 with TRBJ2-3; D gene ambiguous. Deletions cut 1 base from V and 1 base from J, with 15 bases between. Germline lookup yields CDR1 SEHNR and CDR2 FQNEAQ (reference sequence). The CDR3 extends over 17 amino acids. The full variable domain, rest sourced from reference TRBV7-9 and TRBJ2-3, is DTGVSQNPRHKITKRGQNVTFRCDPISEHNRLYWYRQTLGQGPEFLTYFQNEAQLEKSRLLSDRFSAERPKGSFSTLEIQRTEQGDSAMYLCASSLGGPNPGTDTQYFGPGTRLTVL.